This entry lists 25 T cell receptor beta chains sequenced from one sample in a study of blood T cell repertoires in COVID-19. Repertoires were generated with immunoSEQ multiplex PCR, while TCRdb's copy carries only in-frame clones and drops some. The sample has around 250,000 clones; 86% are singletons. The sample comprised peripheral blood. The receptors were gathered from a man aged 55 to 70 with acute or convalescent COVID-19.

The chain has TRBV7-2 and TRBJ2-1; 11 bases are shared with TRBD2. V dropped 4 bases and J dropped 8; count of bases not matched to a gene: 16. Per germline, CDR1 SGHTA and CDR2 FQGNSA. The CDR3 totals 18 residues. CDR3 DNA: TGTGCCAGCAGCTACGCCGGGATTACTAGCGGGAGTCTCGATGAGCAGTTCTTC. Protein sequence: CASSYAGITSGSLDEQFF.

This sequence joins TRBV5-1 and TRBJ2-4, with D possibly matching TRBD2 (6 bases). This CDR3 has 18 amino acids. Germline CDR1 SGHRS, CDR2 YFSETQ. V gave up 0 bases and J gave up 0 bases, with 16 bases separating them. This CDR3 is CASSLAAPGVLAKNIQYF. In nucleotides, the CDR3 is TGCGCCAGCAGCTTGGCGGCCCCGGGGGTTTTAGCCAAAAACATTCAGTACTTC.

V gene TRBV7-2 combines with J gene TRBJ2-7; D is undetermined. The ends were cut back, 5 bases at V and 2 bases at J, with 16 bases in the middle. Germline assignment: CDR1 SGHTA and CDR2 FQGNSA. CDR3 size: 15 residues. In DNA form, the CDR3 reads TGTGCCAGCAGCACCTACGTCTCACCGGCCTACGAGCAGTACTTC. Residues: CASSTYVSPAYEQYF.

In this sample, this clone turned up once. The J gene is TRBJ1-2, the V gene TRBV4-3; the D is unclear. Trimming took off 0 bases at V and 5 bases at J, with 13 bases between the two ends. CDR1 is LGHNA and CDR2 is YSLEER in the germline V gene. The CDR3 totals 15 residues. The chain's CDR3 is CASSQDERRTYGYTF. CDR3 in DNA: TGCGCCAGCAGCCAAGATGAGAGGCGGACTTATGGCTACACCTTC.

J is TRBJ1-4 and V is TRBV27; the D is unclear. Between the trimmed V and J ends, which lost 2 bases and 7 bases, there was a span of 11 bases. The CDR3 totals 14 residues. CDR1 is MNHEY, CDR2 SMNVEV, per germline (reference sequence). CDR3 protein: CASSLVGAGEKLFF. CDR3 sequence (DNA): TGTGCCAGCAGTTTAGTGGGCGCCGGTGAAAAACTGTTTTTT.

The chain recombines TRBV30 with TRBJ1-3, with 11 bases identical to TRBD1. CDR3 length: 13 amino acids. V lost 8 bases and J lost 1; bases outside the gene matches: 1. Germline CDR1 GTSNPN, CDR2 SVGIG (reference sequence). The DNA of the CDR3 is TGTGCCGGACAGGGGGCTTCTGGAAACACCATATATTTT. Translated, it gives CAGQGASGNTIYF. Variable domain in full (rest from reference TRBV30 and TRBJ1-3): SQTIHQWPATLVQPVGSPLSLECTVEGTSNPNLYWYRQAAGRGLQLLFYSVGIGQISSEVPQNLSASRPQDRQFILSSKKLLLSDSGFYLCAGQGASGNTIYFGEGSWLTVV.

The rearrangement links TRBV28 to TRBJ2-7, with D possibly TRBD1 on 6 matching bases. CDR3 length equals 13 residues. Trimming pared 8 bases from V and 1 base from J, leaving 12 bases between. CDR1 is MDHEN, CDR2 SYDVKM, per germline. CDR3 sequence reads: CASVPQGSYEQYF. The CDR3 nucleotides read TGTGCCAGCGTCCCACAGGGTTCCTACGAGCAGTACTTC.

This clone was counted once. The rearrangement joins TRBV6-2 or TRBV6-3 to TRBJ2-7; a weak D match, TRBD2 (5 bases). Germline values: CDR1 MNHEY, CDR2 SVGEGT. V was clipped by 5 bases and J by 6 bases, with 11 bases between them. The CDR3 extends over 12 amino acids. CDR3 sequence (DNA): TGTGCCAGCAGTAACCCTCGGGGCGAGCAGTACTTC. Translated, it gives CASSNPRGEQYF.

The CDR3 reads CASSHRDRVGYTF. The CDR3 nucleotides are TGTGCCAGCAGTCACCGGGACAGGGTTGGCTACACCTTC. The chain employs TRBV6-5 and TRBJ1-2, with 9 bases aligning to TRBD1. V was clipped by 5 bases and J by 7 bases; unmatched bases: 5. There are 13 residues in the CDR3. Germline values: CDR1 MNHEY, CDR2 SVGAGI.

V gene TRBV9 combines with J gene TRBJ2-1, with 13 bases lining up with TRBD2. J gave up 9 bases and V 1 base, and 10 bases lay outside the gene matches. The CDR3 consists of 17 residues. The V gene's germline CDR1 is SGDLS and CDR2 YYNGEE. The CDR3 here is CASSVSPGTSGKVEQFF. In nucleotides, the CDR3 is TGTGCCAGCAGCGTATCGCCGGGGACTAGCGGGAAGGTTGAGCAGTTCTTC.

V usage is TRBV7-2 and J usage is TRBJ2-7; 9 bases align to TRBD2. V dropped 1 base and J dropped 3; count of bases not matched to a gene: 7. The CDR3 is made up of 16 amino acids. Germline values: CDR1 SGHTA, CDR2 FQGNSA. CDR3 sequence: CASSLGPSGMVYEQYF. The CDR3 region has the DNA TGTGCCAGCAGCTTAGGTCCTAGCGGGATGGTCTACGAGCAGTACTTC.

V usage is TRBV5-1 and J usage is TRBJ2-3, with 11 bases aligning to TRBD1. This CDR3 region has 16 residues. The trim removed 0 bases at V and 4 bases at J, leaving 4 bases unmatched. CDR1 is SGHRS, CDR2 YFSETQ, per germline. This CDR3 is CASSLVGQGAPDTQYF. Written as DNA, the CDR3 is TGCGCCAGCAGCTTGGTAGGACAGGGGGCCCCAGATACGCAGTATTTT.

The chain employs TRBV21-1 and TRBJ1-5. TRBV21-1 is labeled a pseudogene. The CDR3 is 16 amino acids. DNA of the CDR3: TGTGCCAGCAGCAAACTCGGCCGGGGAAGCAATCAGCCCCAGCATTTT. Translation gives CASSKLGRGSNQPQHF.

The V call is TRBV4-3, the J call TRBJ1-2; TRBD1 is a possible D gene (6 bases). This CDR3 region has 14 residues. V gave up 3 bases and J gave up 8 bases, with 16 bases separating them. Germline CDR1 reads LGHNA; CDR2 reads YSLEER. This CDR3 reads CASSQGPRDTGYTF. CDR3 nucleotide sequence: TGCGCCAGCAGCCAGGGTCCCCGGGACACAGGCTACACCTTC.

The chain uses TRBV6-2 or TRBV6-3 and TRBJ2-7; 8 nucleotides line up with TRBD1. This CDR3 is built from 15 residues. Germline V CDR1 and CDR2: MNHEY, SVGEGT. V lost 2 bases and J lost 3; bases outside the gene matches: 6. CDR3 nucleotide sequence: TGTGCCAGCAGTTACAACGGACAGGGAGTCTACGAGCAGTACTTC. The encoded protein is CASSYNGQGVYEQYF.

The genes are TRBV6-5 and TRBJ2-2; D might be TRBD1 (5 bases). The CDR3 consists of 14 residues. Germline CDR1 reads MNHEY; CDR2 reads SVGAGI. The germline V and J ends were trimmed by 6 bases and 1 base, with 9 bases remaining between them. The CDR3 loop is CASRRQMNTGELFF. The CDR3 region has the DNA TGTGCCAGCAGGAGACAGATGAACACCGGGGAGCTGTTTTTT.

CDR3 region: CAISTGTSFSSYEQYF. CDR3 bases: TGTGCCATCAGTACCGGGACTAGCTTTTCCTCCTACGAGCAGTACTTC. The chain joins TRBV10-3 to TRBJ2-7; 9 nucleotides match TRBD2. Germline lookup yields CDR1 ENHRY and CDR2 SYGVKD. The CDR3 loop spans 16 amino acids. Unmatched junction bases numbered 8, after V lost 5 bases and J lost 0 bases.

V is TRBV6-1 and J is TRBJ2-1; 14 bases line up with TRBD2. The germline gives CDR1 MNHNS, CDR2 SASEGT. The length of the CDR3 is 16 residues. After removal of 4 bases from V and 5 bases from J, the junction contained 4 bases not matched to a gene. The CDR3 is CASSGTSGRWNNEQFF. DNA for the CDR3: TGTGCCAGCAGTGGGACTAGCGGGAGGTGGAACAATGAGCAGTTCTTC.

The gene calls are TRBV30 and TRBJ2-7, with 11 positions matching TRBD1. This CDR3 spans 16 amino acids. CDR1 and CDR2 (germline): GTSNPN, SVGIG (reference sequence). V gave up 3 bases and J gave up 1 base; unmatched junction bases: 8. The CDR3: CAWSSTGTGGSYEQYF. DNA for the CDR3: TGTGCCTGGAGCTCTACCGGGACAGGGGGTTCCTACGAGCAGTACTTC.

The chain is built from TRBV28 and TRBJ2-6; D is unclear. The ends were cut back, 6 bases at V and 0 bases at J, with 6 bases in the middle. The CDR3 spans 14 residues. Germline-derived CDR1 and CDR2 are MDHEN and SYDVKM. CDR3 residues: CASSKSSGANVLTF. In DNA form, the CDR3 reads TGTGCCAGCAGCAAGAGCTCTGGGGCCAACGTCCTGACTTTC.

The table lists this clone with a count of one. The chain couples TRBV20-1 to TRBJ1-2, with a weak D call TRBD1 (5 bases). CDR1 is DFQATT, CDR2 SNEGSKA, per germline (reference sequence). This CDR3 is built from 11 residues. V lost 2 bases and J lost 7, with 8 bases in between. CDR3 loop: CSARQGSGYTF. The CDR3 DNA sequence: TGCAGTGCTAGACAGGGCTCTGGCTACACCTTC.

The chain combines TRBV19 with TRBJ1-1, with 9 bases identical to TRBD1. Germline trimming cut 7 bases from V and 1 base from J; bases unmatched to any gene: 13. The CDR3 runs to 17 residues. Germline CDR1 LNHDA, CDR2 SQIVND (reference sequence). DNA of the CDR3: TGTGCCAGTACCCTGGACAGGGGTATAGTCGCGAACACTGAAGCTTTCTTT. Protein sequence: CASTLDRGIVANTEAFF.

This chain joins TRBV9 and TRBJ1-5; D uncertain. Germline CDR1 SGDLS, CDR2 YYNGEE. CDR3 length: 13 residues. Deletions cut 3 bases from V and 3 bases from J, with 7 bases between. CDR3 in amino acids: CASSETINQPQHF. The DNA of the CDR3 is TGTGCCAGCAGCGAGACTATCAATCAGCCCCAGCATTTT.

This clone occurred a few times. J is TRBJ2-2 and V is TRBV3-1 (or the pseudogene TRBV3-2); 8 bases map to TRBD2. The germline V gene has CDR1 LGHDT and CDR2 YNNKEL (reference sequence). Germline trimming cut 6 bases from V and 3 bases from J; bases unmatched to any gene: 6. The CDR3 extends over 15 amino acids. CDR3 DNA sequence: TGTGCCAGCAGGGCCAGCGGGAGTTACACCGGGGAGCTGTTTTTT. Its translation is CASRASGSYTGELFF.

About this clone itself: The sample carries other DNA sequences with the same CDR3. The genes are TRBV7-3 and TRBJ2-5, with 7 nucleotides matching TRBD2. With 5 bases clipped from V and 4 bases from J, the junction kept 7 bases outside the gene matches. The CDR3 is 14 residues long. CDR1 SGHTA and CDR2 FQGTGA come from the germline V gene. The CDR3 DNA reads as TGTGCCAGCAGCCGGGCGGGAGCGGGAGAGACCCAGTACTTC. Protein product: CASSRAGAGETQYF.